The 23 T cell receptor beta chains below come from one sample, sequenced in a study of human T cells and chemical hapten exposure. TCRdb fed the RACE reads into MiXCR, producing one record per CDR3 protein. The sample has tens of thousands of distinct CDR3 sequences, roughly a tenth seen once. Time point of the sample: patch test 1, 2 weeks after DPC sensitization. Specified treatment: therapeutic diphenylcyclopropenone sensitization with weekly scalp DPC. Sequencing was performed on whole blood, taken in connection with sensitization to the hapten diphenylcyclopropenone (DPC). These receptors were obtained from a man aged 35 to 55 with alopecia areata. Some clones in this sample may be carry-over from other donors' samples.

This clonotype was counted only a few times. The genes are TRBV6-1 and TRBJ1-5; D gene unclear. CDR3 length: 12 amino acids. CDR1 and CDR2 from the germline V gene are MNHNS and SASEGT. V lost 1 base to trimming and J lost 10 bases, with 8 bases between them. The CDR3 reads CASSEGGLPQHF. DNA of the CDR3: TGTGCCAGCAGTGAAGGGGGTCTCCCCCAGCATTTT.

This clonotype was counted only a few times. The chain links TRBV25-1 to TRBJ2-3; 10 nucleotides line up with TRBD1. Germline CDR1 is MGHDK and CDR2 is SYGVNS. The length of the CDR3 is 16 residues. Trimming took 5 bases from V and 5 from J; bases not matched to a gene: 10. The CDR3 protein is CASSTVDRGLEDTQYF. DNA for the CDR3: TGTGCCAGCAGTACCGTTGACAGGGGGCTAGAAGATACGCAGTATTTT.

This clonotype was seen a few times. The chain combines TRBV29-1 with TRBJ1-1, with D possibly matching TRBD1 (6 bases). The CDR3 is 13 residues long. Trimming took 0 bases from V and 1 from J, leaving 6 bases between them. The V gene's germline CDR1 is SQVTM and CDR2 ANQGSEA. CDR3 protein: CSVEEQGNTEAFF. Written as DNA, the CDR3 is TGCAGCGTTGAAGAACAGGGGAACACTGAAGCTTTCTTT.

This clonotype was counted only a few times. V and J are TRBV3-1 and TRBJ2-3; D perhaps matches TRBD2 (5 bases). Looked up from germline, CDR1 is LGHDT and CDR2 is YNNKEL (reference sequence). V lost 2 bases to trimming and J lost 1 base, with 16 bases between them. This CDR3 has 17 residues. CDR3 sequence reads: CASSQQLSGIGTDTQYF. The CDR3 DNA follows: TGTGCCAGCAGCCAACAATTGAGCGGAATTGGCACAGATACGCAGTATTTT.

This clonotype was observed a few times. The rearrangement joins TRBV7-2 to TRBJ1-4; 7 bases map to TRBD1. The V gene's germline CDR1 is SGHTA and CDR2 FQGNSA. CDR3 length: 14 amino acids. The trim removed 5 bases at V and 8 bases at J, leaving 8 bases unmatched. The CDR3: CASSPRQGREKLFF. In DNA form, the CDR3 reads TGTGCCAGCAGCCCCCGACAGGGTAGAGAAAAACTGTTTTTT.

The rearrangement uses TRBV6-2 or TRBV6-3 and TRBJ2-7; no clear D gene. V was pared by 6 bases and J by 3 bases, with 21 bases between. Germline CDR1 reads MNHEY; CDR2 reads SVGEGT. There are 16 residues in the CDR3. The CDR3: CASRKGRQVAFYEQYF. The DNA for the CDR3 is TGTGCCAGCAGGAAAGGCCGACAAGTCGCCTTCTACGAGCAGTACTTC.

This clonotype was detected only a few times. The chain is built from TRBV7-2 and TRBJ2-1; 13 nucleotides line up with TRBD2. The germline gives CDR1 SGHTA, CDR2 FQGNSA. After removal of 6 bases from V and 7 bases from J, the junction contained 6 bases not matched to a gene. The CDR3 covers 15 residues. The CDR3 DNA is TGTGCCAGCAGGTCACTAGCGGGAGGGGGGAATGAGCAGTTCTTC. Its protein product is CASRSLAGGGNEQFF.

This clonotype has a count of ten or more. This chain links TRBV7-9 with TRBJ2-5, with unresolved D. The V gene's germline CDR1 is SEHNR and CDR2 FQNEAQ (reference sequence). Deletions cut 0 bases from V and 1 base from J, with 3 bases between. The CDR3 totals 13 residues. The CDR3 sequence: CASSLAFQETQYF. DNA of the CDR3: TGTGCCAGCAGCTTAGCGTTCCAAGAGACCCAGTACTTC. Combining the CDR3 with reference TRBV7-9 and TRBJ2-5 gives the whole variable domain DTGVSQNPRHKITKRGQNVTFRCDPISEHNRLYWYRQTLGQGPEFLTYFQNEAQLEKSRLLSDRFSAERPKGSFSTLEIQRTEQGDSAMYLCASSLAFQETQYFGPGTRLLVL.

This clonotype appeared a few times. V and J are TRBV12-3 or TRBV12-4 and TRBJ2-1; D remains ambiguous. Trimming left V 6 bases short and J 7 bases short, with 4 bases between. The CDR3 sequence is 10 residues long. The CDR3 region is CASSANEQFF. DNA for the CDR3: TGTGCCAGCAGCGCTAATGAGCAGTTCTTC.

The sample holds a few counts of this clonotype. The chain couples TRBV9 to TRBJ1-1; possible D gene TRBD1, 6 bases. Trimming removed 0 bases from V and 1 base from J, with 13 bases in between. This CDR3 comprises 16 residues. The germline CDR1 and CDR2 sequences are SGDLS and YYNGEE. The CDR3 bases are TGTGCCAGCAGCGTAGGGTTGGGGGCTGGGAACACTGAAGCTTTCTTT. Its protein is CASSVGLGAGNTEAFF.

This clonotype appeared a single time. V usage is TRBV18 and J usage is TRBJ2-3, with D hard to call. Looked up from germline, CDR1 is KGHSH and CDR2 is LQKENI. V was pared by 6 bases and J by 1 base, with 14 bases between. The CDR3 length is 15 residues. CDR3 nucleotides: TGTGCCAGCTCGTCCATCTACGCTGGCACAGATACGCAGTATTTT. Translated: CASSSIYAGTDTQYF. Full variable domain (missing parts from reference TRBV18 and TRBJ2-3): NAGVMQNPRHLVRRRGQEARLRCSPMKGHSHVYWYRQLPEEGLKFMVYLQKENIIDESGMPKERFSAEFPKEGPSILRIQQVVRGDSAAYFCASSSIYAGTDTQYFGPGTRLTVL.

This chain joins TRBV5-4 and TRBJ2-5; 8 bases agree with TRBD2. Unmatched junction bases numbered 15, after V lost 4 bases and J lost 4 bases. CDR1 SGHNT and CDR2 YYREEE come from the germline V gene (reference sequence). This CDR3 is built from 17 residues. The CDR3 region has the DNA TGTGCCAGCAGCAAACCGGGACTAGTGGGAGTCGGAGAGACCCAGTACTTC. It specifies CASSKPGLVGVGETQYF.

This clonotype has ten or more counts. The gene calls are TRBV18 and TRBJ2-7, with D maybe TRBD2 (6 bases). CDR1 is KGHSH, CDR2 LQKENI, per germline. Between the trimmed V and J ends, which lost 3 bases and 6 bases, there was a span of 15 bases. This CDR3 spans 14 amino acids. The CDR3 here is CASSPSLEGSEQYF. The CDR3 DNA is TGTGCCAGCTCACCGAGCTTGGAGGGAAGCGAGCAGTACTTC.

This CDR3 reads CSARDLGGAHYEQYV. The CDR3, as DNA: TGCAGTGCTAGAGATCTAGGGGGGGCCCACTACGAGCAGTACGTC. This chain joins TRBV20-1 and TRBJ2-7; perhaps TRBD2 as D (7 bases). The V and J ends lost 0 bases and 3 bases respectively, with 15 bases between them. The CDR3 has 15 residues. Germline values: CDR1 DFQATT, CDR2 SNEGSKA (reference sequence).

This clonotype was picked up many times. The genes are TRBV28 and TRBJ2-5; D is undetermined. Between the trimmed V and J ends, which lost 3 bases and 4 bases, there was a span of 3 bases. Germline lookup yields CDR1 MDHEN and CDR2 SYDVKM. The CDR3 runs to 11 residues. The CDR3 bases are TGTGCCAGCAGTTTTGGAGAGACCCAGTACTTC. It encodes CASSFGETQYF.

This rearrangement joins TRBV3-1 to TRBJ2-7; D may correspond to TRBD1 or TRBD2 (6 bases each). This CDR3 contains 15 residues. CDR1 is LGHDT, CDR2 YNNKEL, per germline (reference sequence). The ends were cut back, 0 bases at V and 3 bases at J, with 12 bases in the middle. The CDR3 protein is CASSQDYRGVYEQYF. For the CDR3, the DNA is TGTGCCAGCAGCCAAGATTATAGGGGGGTCTACGAGCAGTACTTC.

CDR3 bases: TGTGCCAGCAGCCGGACAGGCGGGGAAAAACTGTTTTTT. Its protein product is CASSRTGGEKLFF. The chain carries TRBV6-5 and TRBJ1-4; 7 bases agree with TRBD1. Germline values: CDR1 MNHEY, CDR2 SVGAGI. V shed 6 bases and J 8 bases; nucleotides not matched to a gene: 6. This CDR3 is 13 amino acids long.

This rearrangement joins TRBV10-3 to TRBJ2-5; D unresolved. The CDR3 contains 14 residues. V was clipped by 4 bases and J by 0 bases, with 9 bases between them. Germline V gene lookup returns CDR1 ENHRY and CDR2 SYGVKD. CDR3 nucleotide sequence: TGTGCCATCAGTGCAGGCCCTAACCAAGAGACCCAGTACTTC. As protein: CAISAGPNQETQYF.

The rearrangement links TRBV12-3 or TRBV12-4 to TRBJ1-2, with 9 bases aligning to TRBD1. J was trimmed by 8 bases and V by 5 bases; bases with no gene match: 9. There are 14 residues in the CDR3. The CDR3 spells CASSVGQGSQGYTF. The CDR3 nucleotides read TGTGCCAGCAGTGTCGGACAGGGGAGTCAGGGCTACACCTTC.

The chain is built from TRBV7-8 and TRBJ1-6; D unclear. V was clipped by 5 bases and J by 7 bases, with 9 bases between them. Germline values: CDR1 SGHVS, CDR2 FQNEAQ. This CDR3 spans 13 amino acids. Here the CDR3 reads CASSPLGNSPLHF. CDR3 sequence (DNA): TGTGCCAGCAGCCCATTGGGGAATTCACCCCTCCACTTT.

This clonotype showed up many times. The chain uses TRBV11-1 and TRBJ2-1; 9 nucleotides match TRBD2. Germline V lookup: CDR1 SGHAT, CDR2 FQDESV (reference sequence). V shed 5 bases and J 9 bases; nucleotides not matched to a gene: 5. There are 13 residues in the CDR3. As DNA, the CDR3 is TGTGCCAGCAGCAAGGGACTAGCTGGTGAGCAGTTCTTC. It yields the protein CASSKGLAGEQFF. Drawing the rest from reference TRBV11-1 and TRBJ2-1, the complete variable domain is EAEVAQSPRYKITEKSQAVAFWCDPISGHATLYWYRQILGQGPELLVQFQDESVVDDSQLPKDRFSAERLKGVDSTLKIQPAELGDSAMYLCASSKGLAGEQFFGPGTRLTVL.

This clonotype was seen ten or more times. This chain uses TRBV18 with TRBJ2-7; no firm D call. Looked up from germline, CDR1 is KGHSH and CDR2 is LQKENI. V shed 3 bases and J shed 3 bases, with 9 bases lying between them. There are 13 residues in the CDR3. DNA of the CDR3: TGTGCCAGCTCACCTGGACGCAACTACGAGCAGTACTTC. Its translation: CASSPGRNYEQYF.

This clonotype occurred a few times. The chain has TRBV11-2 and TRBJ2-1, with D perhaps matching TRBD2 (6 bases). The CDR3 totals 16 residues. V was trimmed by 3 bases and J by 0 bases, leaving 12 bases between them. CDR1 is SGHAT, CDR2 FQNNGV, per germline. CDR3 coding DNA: TGTGCCAGCAGCTTCTTCCGGGACTTCTCCTACAATGAGCAGTTCTTC. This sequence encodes CASSFFRDFSYNEQFF. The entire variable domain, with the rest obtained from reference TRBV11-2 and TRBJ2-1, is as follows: EAGVAQSPRYKIIEKRQSVAFWCNPISGHATLYWYQQILGQGPKLLIQFQNNGVVDDSQLPKDRFSAERLKGVDSTLKIQPAKLEDSAVYLCASSFFRDFSYNEQFFGPGTRLTVL.